The 15 T cell receptor beta chains listed next were all sequenced from one sample in a study of T-cell memory formation after mild COVID-19 (dated by TCRdb to the early 2020s). The protocol used for the library was 5' RACE. Sequenced using an Illumina NovaSeq 6000. TCRdb reprocessing: public reads trimmed at Q25 with fastp, clones called with MiXCR, in-frame beta chains kept. Rows are combined by CDR3 protein, so each entry shows the most common genes and DNA. Counted in this sample were around 210,000 distinct CDR3 sequences; around 9.1% of them appeared once. The ten most abundant clones make up 3.5% of the sample. The specimen was PBMCs or a T cell subset sorted from them (not recorded which). These receptors all stem from a man younger than 35 who had mild COVID-19 (a few samples of this study predate the infection). The sample titles of this study are shuffled in the database, so cell type and time point are left out; the donor was told from shared clones.

V usage is TRBV28 and J usage is TRBJ2-7, with TRBD1 as a possible D gene (8 bases). Trimming cost V 6 bases and J 3 bases, with 15 bases left between them. The CDR3 extends over 14 amino acids. The germline CDR1 and CDR2 sequences are MDHEN and SYDVKM. This CDR3 reads CASSQQGGLYEQYV. The CDR3 DNA reads TGTGCCAGCAGCCAACAGGGGGGGCTCTACGAGCAGTACGTC.

As concerns this clonotype: The germline gene is not matched at one end of the junction; a read error may be the cause. This chain links TRBV5-1 with TRBJ1-2, with D uncertain. CDR3 length: 12 amino acids. Germline V gene sequence: CDR1 SGHRS, CDR2 YFSETQ. The CDR3 nucleotides read TGTGCCAGCAGCTTAACTAACTATGGCTACACCTTC. Its translation is CASSLTNYGYTF.

This clonotype appeared a few times. The chain recombines TRBV4-2 with TRBJ2-1, with TRBD2 identical over 12 bases. Germline CDR1 and CDR2: LGHNA and YNFKEQ. V shed 3 bases and J 9 bases; nucleotides not matched to a gene: 9. CDR3 length equals 16 residues. The DNA of the CDR3 is TGTGCCAGCAGCCAGGTACTAGCGGGGGGCCAGGGTGAGCAGTTCTTC. It yields the protein CASSQVLAGGQGEQFF.

To note about this clonotype: This may come from a read error, since a much larger clone is one base off. CDR3 amino acids: CASSFGASGASEQFF. The CDR3 DNA follows: TGCGCCAGCAGCTTTGGGGCTAGCGGGGCTTCGGAGCAGTTCTTC. V and J are TRBV5-1 and TRBJ2-1, with 9 bases aligning to TRBD2. Looked up from germline, CDR1 is SGHRS and CDR2 is YFSETQ. The J segment lost 10 bases and the V segment lost 2 bases, leaving 10 bases of the junction unmatched. There are 15 residues in the CDR3.

This clonotype was seen only a few times. The chain joins TRBV7-8 to TRBJ2-3, with D unclear. Trimming pared 0 bases from V and 4 bases from J, leaving 5 bases between. The germline CDR1 and CDR2 sequences are SGHVS and FQNEAQ. This CDR3 comprises 13 residues. The CDR3, as DNA: TGTGCCAGCAGCTTAGCGGAAGCAGATACGCAGTATTTT. Its protein product is CASSLAEADTQYF.

V and J are TRBV5-1 and TRBJ2-2, with TRBD1 matching over 9 bases. Germline trimming cut 4 bases from V and 6 bases from J; bases unmatched to any gene: 10. This CDR3 is built from 16 residues. Germline CDR1 reads SGHRS; CDR2 reads YFSETQ. DNA for the CDR3: TGCGCCAGCAGCCGCCGGACAGGGGCAGATTCCGGGGAGCTGTTTTTT. Translated: CASSRRTGADSGELFF. Drawing the rest from reference TRBV5-1 and TRBJ2-2, the complete variable domain is KAGVTQTPRYLIKTRGQQVTLSCSPISGHRSVSWYQQTPGQGLQFLFEYFSETQRNKGNFPGRFSGRQFSNSRSEMNVSTLELGDSALYLCASSRRTGADSGELFFGEGSRLTVL.

This clonotype was seen a handful of times. J is TRBJ1-2 and V is TRBV20-1, with D uncertain. Germline lookup yields CDR1 DFQATT and CDR2 SNEGSKA (reference sequence). V was pared by 0 bases and J by 8 bases, with 13 bases between. The CDR3 spans 13 residues. The CDR3 here is CSAREDLVGGYTF. In nucleotides, the CDR3 is TGCAGTGCTAGAGAGGACCTGGTGGGCGGCTACACCTTC.

Only a few counts were recorded for this clonotype. The chain links TRBV3-1 to TRBJ1-2; 7 bases match TRBD1. The germline V gene has CDR1 LGHDT and CDR2 YNNKEL (reference sequence). The CDR3 has 14 amino acids. The V and J ends lost 0 bases and 4 bases, in that order; junction bases with no gene match: 2. The chain's CDR3 is CASSQEGQTYGYTF. CDR3 in DNA: TGTGCCAGCAGCCAAGAGGGACAGACCTATGGCTACACCTTC.

In this sample, this clonotype turned up many times. The chain carries TRBV29-1 and TRBJ2-1; a possible D gene is TRBD2 (6 bases). This CDR3 spans 14 amino acids. Germline V gene data show CDR1 as SQVTM and CDR2 as ANQGSEA. With 8 bases removed from V and 6 bases from J, the gap between germline ends came to 20 bases. CDR3 sequence reads: CSFGAAGTGNEQFF. CDR3 DNA: TGCAGCTTCGGGGCGGCGGGGACGGGCAATGAGCAGTTCTTC.

This clonotype was seen only a few times. This rearrangement joins TRBV9 to TRBJ1-6; 7 bases are shared with TRBD1. Germline V gene sequence: CDR1 SGDLS, CDR2 YYNGEE. J lost 7 bases, V lost 0 bases, and 4 bases had no gene match. The CDR3 has 15 amino acids. The CDR3 DNA reads TGTGCCAGCAGCGTAGGTGGGACAGCAAATTCACCCCTCCACTTT. Protein product: CASSVGGTANSPLHF.

This clonotype has a handful of counts. J is TRBJ2-1 and V is TRBV7-2; 7 bases fit TRBD2. V dropped 6 bases and J dropped 1; count of bases not matched to a gene: 3. Per the germline V gene, CDR1 is SGHTA and CDR2 is FQGNSA. The CDR3 has 14 residues. CDR3: CASRGRGSYNEQFF. The CDR3 region has the DNA TGTGCCAGCAGGGGGAGGGGTTCCTACAATGAGCAGTTCTTC. Looking up the rest from reference TRBV7-2 and TRBJ2-1 gives the full variable domain: GAGVSQSPSNKVTEKGKDVELRCDPISGHTALYWYRQSLGQGLEFLIYFQGNSAPDKSGLPSDRFSAERTGGSVSTLTIQRTQQEDSAVYLCASRGRGSYNEQFFGPGTRLTVL.

This clonotype was detected only a few times. The V call is TRBV20-1, the J call TRBJ2-7, with D possibly matching TRBD2 (7 bases). CDR1 is DFQATT and CDR2 is SNEGSKA in the germline V gene (reference sequence). The CDR3 has 15 residues. The ends were cut back, 0 bases at V and 5 bases at J, with 17 bases in the middle. The CDR3 loop is CSARDRKRGGNEQYF. The CDR3 bases are TGCAGTGCTAGAGATCGAAAGAGGGGGGGCAACGAGCAGTACTTC.

J is TRBJ2-2 and V is TRBV7-7, with D possibly being TRBD1 (6 bases). V lost 5 bases and J 6 bases, leaving 13 bases between the germline ends. The CDR3 consists of 14 residues. The germline CDR1 and CDR2 sequences are SSHAT and FNYEAQ (reference sequence). The CDR3 DNA reads as TGTGCCAGCAGCCTTGACAGGTCTGCCGGGGAGCTGTTTTTT. As protein: CASSLDRSAGELFF.

This clonotype has more than one count but fewer than ten. The rearrangement links TRBV20-1 to TRBJ2-5; D ambiguous. This CDR3 region has 12 residues. Trimming removed 4 bases at V and 6 bases at J, with 12 bases between. The V gene's germline CDR1 is DFQATT and CDR2 SNEGSKA (reference sequence). The CDR3 DNA follows: TGCAGTGCTACCGGTACCGCGAAGACCCAGTACTTC. Its protein product is CSATGTAKTQYF.

In its sample, this clonotype was seen once. The genes are TRBV20-1 and TRBJ2-1, with 9 nucleotides matching TRBD2. Germline CDR1 reads DFQATT; CDR2 reads SNEGSKA (reference sequence). Trimming took 6 bases from V and 7 from J; bases not matched to a gene: 10. The CDR3 consists of 14 residues. The CDR3 bases are TGCAGTGCCCCGCGGGGGGGATTGAGGAATGAGCAGTTCTTC. Its protein is CSAPRGGLRNEQFF.